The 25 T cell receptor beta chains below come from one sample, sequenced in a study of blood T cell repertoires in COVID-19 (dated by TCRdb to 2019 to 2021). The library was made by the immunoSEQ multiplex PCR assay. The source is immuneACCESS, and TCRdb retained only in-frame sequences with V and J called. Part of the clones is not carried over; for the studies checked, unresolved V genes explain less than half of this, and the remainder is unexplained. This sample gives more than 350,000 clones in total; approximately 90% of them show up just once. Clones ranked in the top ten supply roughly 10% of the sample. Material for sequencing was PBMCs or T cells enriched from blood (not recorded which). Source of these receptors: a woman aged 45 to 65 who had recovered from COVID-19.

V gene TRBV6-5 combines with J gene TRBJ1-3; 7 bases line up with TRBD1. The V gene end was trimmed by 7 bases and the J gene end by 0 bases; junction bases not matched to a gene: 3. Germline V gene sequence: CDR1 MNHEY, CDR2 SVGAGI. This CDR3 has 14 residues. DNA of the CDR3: TGTGCCAGCACCGCAGGGGGCTCTGGAAACACCATATATTTT. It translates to CASTAGGSGNTIYF.

Written as DNA, the CDR3 is TGTGCCAGCAGCCAATATCCCACTAATGAAAAACTGTTTTTT. Residues: CASSQYPTNEKLFF. The chain links TRBV3-1 (or the pseudogene TRBV3-2) to TRBJ1-4, with D unresolved. V gave up 2 bases and J gave up 2 bases, with 6 bases separating them. Germline V gives CDR1 LGHDT, CDR2 YNNKEL (reference sequence). This CDR3 has 14 residues.

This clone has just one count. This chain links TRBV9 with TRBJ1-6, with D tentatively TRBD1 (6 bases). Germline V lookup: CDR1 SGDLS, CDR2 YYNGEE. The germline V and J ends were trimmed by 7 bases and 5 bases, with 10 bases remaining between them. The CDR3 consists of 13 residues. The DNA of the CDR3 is TGTGCCAGCCGTGCAGGGGATAATTCACCCCTCCACTTT. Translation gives CASRAGDNSPLHF.

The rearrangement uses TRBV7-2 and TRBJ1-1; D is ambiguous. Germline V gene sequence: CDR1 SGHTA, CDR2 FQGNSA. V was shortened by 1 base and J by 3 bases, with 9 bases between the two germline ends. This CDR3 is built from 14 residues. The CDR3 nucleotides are TGTGCCAGCAGCTTAGTTACCGGAGACACTGAAGCTTTCTTT. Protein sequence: CASSLVTGDTEAFF.

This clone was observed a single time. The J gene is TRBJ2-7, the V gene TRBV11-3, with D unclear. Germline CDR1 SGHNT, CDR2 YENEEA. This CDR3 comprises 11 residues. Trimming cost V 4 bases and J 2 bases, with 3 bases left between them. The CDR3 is CASSSAYEQYF. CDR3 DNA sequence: TGTGCCAGCAGCTCCGCCTACGAGCAGTACTTC.

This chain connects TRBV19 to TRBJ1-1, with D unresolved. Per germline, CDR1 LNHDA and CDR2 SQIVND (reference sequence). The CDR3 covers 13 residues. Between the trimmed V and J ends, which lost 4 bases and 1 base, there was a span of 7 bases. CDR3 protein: CASSTQANTEAFF. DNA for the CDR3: TGTGCCAGTAGTACCCAGGCGAACACTGAAGCTTTCTTT.

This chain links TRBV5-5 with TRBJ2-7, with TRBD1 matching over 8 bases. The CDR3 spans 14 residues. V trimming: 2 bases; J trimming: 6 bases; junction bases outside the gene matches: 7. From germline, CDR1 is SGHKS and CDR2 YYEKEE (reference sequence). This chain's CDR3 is CASSFDRGLREQYF. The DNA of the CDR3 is TGTGCCAGCAGCTTTGACAGGGGCTTACGCGAGCAGTACTTC.

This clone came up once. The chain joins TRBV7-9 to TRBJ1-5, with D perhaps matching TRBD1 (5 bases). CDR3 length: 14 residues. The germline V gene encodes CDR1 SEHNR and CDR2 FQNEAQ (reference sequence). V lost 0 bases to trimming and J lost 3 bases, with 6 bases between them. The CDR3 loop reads CASSLAQANQPQHF. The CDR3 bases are TGTGCCAGCAGCTTAGCACAGGCCAATCAGCCCCAGCATTTT.

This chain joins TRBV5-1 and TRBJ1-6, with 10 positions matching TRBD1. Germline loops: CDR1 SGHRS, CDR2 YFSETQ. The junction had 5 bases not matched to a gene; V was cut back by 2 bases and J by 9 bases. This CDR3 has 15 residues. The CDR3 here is CASSLTGQGPSPLHF. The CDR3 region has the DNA TGCGCCAGCAGCTTAACGGGACAGGGGCCTTCACCCCTCCACTTT.

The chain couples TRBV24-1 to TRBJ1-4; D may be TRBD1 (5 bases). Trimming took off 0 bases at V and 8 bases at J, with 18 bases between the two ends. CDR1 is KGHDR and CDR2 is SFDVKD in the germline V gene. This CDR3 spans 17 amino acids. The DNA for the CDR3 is TGTGCCACCAGTGATTTGGGGGCCTGGGAGGGCCGGGAAAAACTGTTTTTT. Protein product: CATSDLGAWEGREKLFF.

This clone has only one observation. This CDR3 reads CASSFSGQPQHF. CDR3 DNA sequence: TGTGCCAGCAGTTTTAGCGGTCAGCCCCAGCATTTT. V and J are TRBV27 and TRBJ1-5; no clear D gene. CDR3 size: 12 residues. Germline CDR1 and CDR2: MNHEY and SMNVEV (reference sequence). Trimming removed 3 bases at V and 6 bases at J, with 6 bases between.

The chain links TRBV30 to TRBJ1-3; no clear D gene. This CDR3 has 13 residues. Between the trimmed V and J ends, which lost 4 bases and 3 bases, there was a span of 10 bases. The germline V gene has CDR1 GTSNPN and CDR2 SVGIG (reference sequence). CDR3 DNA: TGTGCCTGGACTCCCGGCGGTGGAAACACCATATATTTT. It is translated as CAWTPGGGNTIYF.

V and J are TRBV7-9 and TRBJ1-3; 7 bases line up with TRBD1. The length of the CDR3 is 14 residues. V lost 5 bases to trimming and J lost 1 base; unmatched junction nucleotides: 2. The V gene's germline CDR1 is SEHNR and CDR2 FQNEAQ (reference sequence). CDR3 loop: CASSAGGSGNTIYF. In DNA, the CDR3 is TGTGCCAGCAGCGCAGGGGGATCTGGAAACACCATATATTTT. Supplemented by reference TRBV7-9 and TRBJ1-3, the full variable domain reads DTGVSQNPRHKITKRGQNVTFRCDPISEHNRLYWYRQTLGQGPEFLTYFQNEAQLEKSRLLSDRFSAERPKGSFSTLEIQRTEQGDSAMYLCASSAGGSGNTIYFGEGSWLTVV.

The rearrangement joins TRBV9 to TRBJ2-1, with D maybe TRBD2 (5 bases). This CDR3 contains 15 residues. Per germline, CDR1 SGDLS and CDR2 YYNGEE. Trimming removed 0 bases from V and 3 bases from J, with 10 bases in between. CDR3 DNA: TGTGCCAGCAGCGTAGAGGTAGGGAGCTACAATGAGCAGTTCTTC. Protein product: CASSVEVGSYNEQFF. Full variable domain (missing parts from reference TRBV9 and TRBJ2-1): DSGVTQTPKHLITATGQRVTLRCSPRSGDLSVYWYQQSLDQGLQFLIQYYNGEERAKGNILERFSAQQFPDLHSELNLSSLELGDSALYFCASSVEVGSYNEQFFGPGTRLTVL.

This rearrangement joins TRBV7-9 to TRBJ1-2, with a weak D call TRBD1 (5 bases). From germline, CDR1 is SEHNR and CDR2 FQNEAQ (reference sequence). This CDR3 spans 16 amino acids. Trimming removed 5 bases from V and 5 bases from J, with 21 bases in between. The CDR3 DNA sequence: TGTGCCAGCAGCGCAGGCGTGATCGGGGGTGATTATGGCTACACCTTC. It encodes CASSAGVIGGDYGYTF.

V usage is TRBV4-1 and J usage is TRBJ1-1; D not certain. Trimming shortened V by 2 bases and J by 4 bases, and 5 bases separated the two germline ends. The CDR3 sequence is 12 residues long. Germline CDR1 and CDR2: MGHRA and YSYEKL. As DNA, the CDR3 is TGCGCCAGCAGCCAAATAGCCACTGAAGCTTTCTTT. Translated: CASSQIATEAFF.

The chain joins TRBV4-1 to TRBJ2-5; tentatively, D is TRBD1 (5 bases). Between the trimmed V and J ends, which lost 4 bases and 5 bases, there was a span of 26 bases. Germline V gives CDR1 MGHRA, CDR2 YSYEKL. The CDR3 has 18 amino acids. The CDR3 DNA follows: TGCGCCAGCAGCCGTCTAGGAATTCAGGACAAGTCTACGGAGACCCAGTACTTC. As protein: CASSRLGIQDKSTETQYF.

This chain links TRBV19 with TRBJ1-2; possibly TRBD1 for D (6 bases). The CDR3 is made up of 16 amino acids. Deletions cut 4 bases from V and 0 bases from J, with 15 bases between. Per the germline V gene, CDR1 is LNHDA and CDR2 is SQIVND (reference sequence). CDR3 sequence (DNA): TGTGCCAGTAGTAAAGGGACACCCAGTGCTAACTATGGCTACACCTTC. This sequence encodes CASSKGTPSANYGYTF.

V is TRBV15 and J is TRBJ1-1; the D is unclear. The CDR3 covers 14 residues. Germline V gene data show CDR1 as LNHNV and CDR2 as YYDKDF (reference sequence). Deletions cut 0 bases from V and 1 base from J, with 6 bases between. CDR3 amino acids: CATSRDVQNTEAFF. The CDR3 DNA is TGTGCCACCAGCAGAGATGTTCAGAACACTGAAGCTTTCTTT.

The CDR3 spells CASSEPTAANTGELFF. As DNA, the CDR3 is TGTGCCAGCAGTGAACCGACAGCTGCGAACACCGGGGAGCTGTTTTTT. The genes are TRBV2 and TRBJ2-2; TRBD1 is a possible D gene (5 bases). The V end was cut by 2 bases, the J end by 0 bases, with 10 bases between. From germline, CDR1 is SNHLY and CDR2 FYNNEI. This CDR3 is built from 16 residues.

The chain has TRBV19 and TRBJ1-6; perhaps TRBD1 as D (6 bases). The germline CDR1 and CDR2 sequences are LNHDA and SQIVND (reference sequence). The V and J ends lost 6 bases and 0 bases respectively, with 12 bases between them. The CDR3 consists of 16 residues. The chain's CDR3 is CASRETGGSYNSPLHF. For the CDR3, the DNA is TGTGCCAGTAGAGAGACAGGCGGCTCCTATAATTCACCCCTCCACTTT.

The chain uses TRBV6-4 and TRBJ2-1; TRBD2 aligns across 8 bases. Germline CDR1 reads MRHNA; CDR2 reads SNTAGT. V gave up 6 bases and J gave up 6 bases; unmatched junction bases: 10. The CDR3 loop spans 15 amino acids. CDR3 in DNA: TGTGCCAGCAGCACCAACGGGGGGGAAGGCAATGAGCAGTTCTTC. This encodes CASSTNGGEGNEQFF.

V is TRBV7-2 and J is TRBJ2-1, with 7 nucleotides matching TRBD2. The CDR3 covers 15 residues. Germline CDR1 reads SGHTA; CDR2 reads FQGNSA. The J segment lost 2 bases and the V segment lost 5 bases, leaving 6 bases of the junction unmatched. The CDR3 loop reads CASSMTSQAYNEQFF. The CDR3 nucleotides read TGTGCCAGCAGCATGACTAGCCAAGCCTACAATGAGCAGTTCTTC.

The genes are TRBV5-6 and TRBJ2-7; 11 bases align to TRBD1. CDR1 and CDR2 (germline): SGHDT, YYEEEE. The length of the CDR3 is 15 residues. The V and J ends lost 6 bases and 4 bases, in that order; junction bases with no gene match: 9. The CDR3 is CASTRGGTGGYEQYF. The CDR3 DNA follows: TGTGCCAGCACCCGAGGCGGGACAGGGGGATACGAGCAGTACTTC. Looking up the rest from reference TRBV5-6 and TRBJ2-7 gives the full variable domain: DAGVTQSPTHLIKTRGQQVTLRCSPKSGHDTVSWYQQALGQGPQFIFQYYEEEERQRGNFPDRFSGHQFPNYSSELNVNALLLGDSALYLCASTRGGTGGYEQYFGPGTRLTVT.

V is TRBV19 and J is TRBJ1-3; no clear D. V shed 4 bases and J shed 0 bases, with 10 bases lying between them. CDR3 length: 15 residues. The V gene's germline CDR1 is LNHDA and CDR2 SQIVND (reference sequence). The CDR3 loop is CASSKLAGSGNTIYF. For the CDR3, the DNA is TGTGCCAGTAGTAAACTTGCAGGCTCTGGAAACACCATATATTTT.